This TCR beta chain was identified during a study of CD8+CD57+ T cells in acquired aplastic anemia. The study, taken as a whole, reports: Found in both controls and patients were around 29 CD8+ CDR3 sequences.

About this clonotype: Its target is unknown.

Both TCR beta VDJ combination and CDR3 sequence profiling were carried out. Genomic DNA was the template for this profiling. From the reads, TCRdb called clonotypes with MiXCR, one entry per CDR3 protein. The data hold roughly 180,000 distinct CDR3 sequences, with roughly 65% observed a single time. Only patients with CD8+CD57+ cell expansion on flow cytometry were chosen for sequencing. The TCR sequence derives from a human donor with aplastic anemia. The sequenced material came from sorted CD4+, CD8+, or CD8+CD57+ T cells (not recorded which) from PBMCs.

For the CDR3, the DNA is TGTGCCTGGACCGCGGGCGGCTATGGCTACACCTTC. It specifies CAWTAGGYGYTF. The rearrangement links TRBV30 to TRBJ1-2; D gene ambiguous. The CDR3 spans 12 residues. In germline, CDR1 is GTSNPN, CDR2 SVGIG (reference sequence). V dropped 4 bases and J dropped 4 bases, with 10 bases sitting between them. Complete variable domain (other parts from reference TRBV30 and TRBJ1-2): SQTIHQWPATLVQPVGSPLSLECTVEGTSNPNLYWYRQAAGRGLQLLFYSVGIGQISSEVPQNLSASRPQDRQFILSSKKLLLSDSGFYLCAWTAGGYGYTFGSGTRLTVV.